This T cell receptor (beta chain) was recovered during a study of technical replicates of blood from a handful of donors. Only in-frame clones appear in the TCRdb table, and some are missing; sequencing was by immunoSEQ multiplex PCR. The sample carries 70,000 to 75,000 clones, roughly 94% recorded once. Per germline, CDR1 LGHNA and CDR2 YNFKEQ. Trimming at V came to 3 bases and at J to 3 bases, leaving 10 bases not matched to a gene. The CDR3 runs to 17 residues. Sequences were obtained from T cells isolated from PBMCs. The sequence derives from a human donor in good health. The chain couples TRBV4-2 to TRBJ2-3, with 9 bases that match TRBD2. CDR3 sequence reads: CASSQETRLAATDTQYF. The CDR3 DNA reads TGTGCCAGCAGCCAGGAAACACGACTAGCGGCGACAGATACGCAGTATTTT.